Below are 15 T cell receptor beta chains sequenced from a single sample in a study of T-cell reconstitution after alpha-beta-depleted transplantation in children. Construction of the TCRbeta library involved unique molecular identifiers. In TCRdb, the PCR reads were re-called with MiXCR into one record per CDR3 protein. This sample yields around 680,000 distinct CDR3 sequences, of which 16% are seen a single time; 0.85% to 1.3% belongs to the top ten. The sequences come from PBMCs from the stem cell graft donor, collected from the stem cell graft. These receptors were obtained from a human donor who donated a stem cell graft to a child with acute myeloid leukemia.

The CDR3 DNA is TGTGCCACCGTCACGGGAGAGACCCAGTACTTC. It yields the protein CATVTGETQYF. The chain links TRBV6-5 to TRBJ2-5, with unresolved D. CDR3 length: 11 amino acids. CDR1 and CDR2 (germline): MNHEY, SVGAGI. The V and J ends lost 10 bases and 4 bases respectively, with 10 bases between them.

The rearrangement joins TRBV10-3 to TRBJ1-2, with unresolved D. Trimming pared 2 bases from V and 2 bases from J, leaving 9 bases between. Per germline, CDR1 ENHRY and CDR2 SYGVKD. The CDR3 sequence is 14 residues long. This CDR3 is CAISEATENYGYTF. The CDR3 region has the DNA TGTGCCATCAGTGAGGCTACGGAGAACTATGGCTACACCTTC.

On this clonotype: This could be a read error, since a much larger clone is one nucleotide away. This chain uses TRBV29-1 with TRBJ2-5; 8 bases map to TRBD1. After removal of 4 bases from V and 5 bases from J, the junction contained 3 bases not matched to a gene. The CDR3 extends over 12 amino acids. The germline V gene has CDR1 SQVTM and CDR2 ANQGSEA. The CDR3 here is CSVAQGVETQYF. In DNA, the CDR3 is TGCAGCGTTGCACAGGGGGTTGAGACCCAGTACTTC.

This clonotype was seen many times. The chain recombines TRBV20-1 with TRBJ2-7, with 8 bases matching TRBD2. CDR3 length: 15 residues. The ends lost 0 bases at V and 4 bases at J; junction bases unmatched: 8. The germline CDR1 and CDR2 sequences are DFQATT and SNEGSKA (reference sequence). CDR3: CSARDHGRVGYEQYF. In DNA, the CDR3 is TGCAGTGCTAGAGATCACGGGAGGGTAGGTTACGAGCAGTACTTC.

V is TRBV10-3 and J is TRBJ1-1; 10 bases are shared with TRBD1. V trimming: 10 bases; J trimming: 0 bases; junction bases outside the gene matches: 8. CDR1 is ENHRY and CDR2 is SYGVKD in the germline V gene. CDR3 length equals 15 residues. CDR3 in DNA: TGTGCCACCGCGGGACAGGGGCTAATGAACACTGAAGCTTTCTTT. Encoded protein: CATAGQGLMNTEAFF.

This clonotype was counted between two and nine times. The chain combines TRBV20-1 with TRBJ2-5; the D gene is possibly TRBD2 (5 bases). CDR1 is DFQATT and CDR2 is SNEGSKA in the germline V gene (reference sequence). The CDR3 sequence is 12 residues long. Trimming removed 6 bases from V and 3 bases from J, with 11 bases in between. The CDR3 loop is CSAEDFKETQYF. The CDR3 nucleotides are TGCAGTGCGGAGGACTTCAAAGAGACCCAGTACTTC.

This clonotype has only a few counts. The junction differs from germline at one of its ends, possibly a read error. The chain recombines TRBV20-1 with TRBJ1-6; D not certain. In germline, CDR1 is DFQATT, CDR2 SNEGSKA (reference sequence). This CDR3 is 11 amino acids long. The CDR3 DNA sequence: TGCAGTGCCGTGGGTGGGCCCGGCGAGGACTTT. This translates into CSAVGGPGEDF.

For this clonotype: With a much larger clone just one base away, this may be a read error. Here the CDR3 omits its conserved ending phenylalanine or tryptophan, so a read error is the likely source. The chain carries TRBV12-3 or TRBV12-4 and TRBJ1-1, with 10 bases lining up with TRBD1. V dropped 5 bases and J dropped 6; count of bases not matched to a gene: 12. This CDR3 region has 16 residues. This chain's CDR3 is CASSPGTGAGGAEAFY. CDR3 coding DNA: TGTGCCAGCAGTCCCGGGACAGGGGCTGGCGGAGCTGAAGCTTTCTAT.

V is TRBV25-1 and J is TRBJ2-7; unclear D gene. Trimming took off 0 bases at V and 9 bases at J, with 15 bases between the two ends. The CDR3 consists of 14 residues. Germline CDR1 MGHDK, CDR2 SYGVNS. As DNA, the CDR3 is TGTGCCAGCAGTGAATACGGCCTGGAAGAAGTGCAGTACTTC. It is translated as CASSEYGLEEVQYF.

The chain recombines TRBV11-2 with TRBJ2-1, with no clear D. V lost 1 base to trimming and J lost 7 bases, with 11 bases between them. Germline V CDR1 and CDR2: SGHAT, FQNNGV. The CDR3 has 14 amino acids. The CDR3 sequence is CASSLAGQQNEQFF. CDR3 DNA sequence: TGTGCCAGCAGCTTAGCTGGCCAACAGAATGAGCAGTTCTTC.

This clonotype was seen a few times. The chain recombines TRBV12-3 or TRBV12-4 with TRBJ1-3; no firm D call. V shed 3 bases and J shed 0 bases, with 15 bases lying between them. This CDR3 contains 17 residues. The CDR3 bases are TGTGCCAGCAGTTTGAGGGAGGCAGTGAGCTCTGGAAACACCATATATTTT. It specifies CASSLREAVSSGNTIYF.

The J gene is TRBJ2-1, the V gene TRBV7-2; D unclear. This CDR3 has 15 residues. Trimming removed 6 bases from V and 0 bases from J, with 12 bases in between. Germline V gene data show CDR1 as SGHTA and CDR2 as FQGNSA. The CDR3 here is CASRPQVISYNEQFF. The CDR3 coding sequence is TGTGCCAGCAGACCTCAGGTCATCTCCTACAATGAGCAGTTCTTC.

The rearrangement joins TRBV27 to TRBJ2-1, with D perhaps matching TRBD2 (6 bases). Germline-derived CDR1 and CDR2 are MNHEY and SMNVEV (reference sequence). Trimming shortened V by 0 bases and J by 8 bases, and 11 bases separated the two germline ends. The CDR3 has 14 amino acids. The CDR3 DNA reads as TGTGCCAGCAGTTTATCTCGGGGAGGCGATGAGCAGTTCTTC. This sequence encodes CASSLSRGGDEQFF.

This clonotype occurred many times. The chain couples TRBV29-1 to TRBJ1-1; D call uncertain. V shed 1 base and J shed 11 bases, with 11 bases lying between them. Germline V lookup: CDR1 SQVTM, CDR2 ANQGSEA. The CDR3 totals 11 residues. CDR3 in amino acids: CSVEVGVKAFF. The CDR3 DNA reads TGCAGCGTTGAAGTAGGTGTTAAGGCTTTCTTT.

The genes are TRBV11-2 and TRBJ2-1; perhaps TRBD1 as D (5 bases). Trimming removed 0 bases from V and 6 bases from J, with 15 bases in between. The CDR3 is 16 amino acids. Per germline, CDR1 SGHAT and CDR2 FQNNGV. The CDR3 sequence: CASSLDDRAKSNEQFF. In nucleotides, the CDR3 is TGTGCCAGCAGCTTAGATGACAGAGCGAAAAGCAATGAGCAGTTCTTC.